Presented here are 14 T cell receptor beta chains from one specimen sequenced in a study of blood T cell repertoires in COVID-19. Assay used: immunoSEQ multiplex PCR; TCRdb lists only in-frame clones, some missing. The table records about 140,000 clones, approximately 88% of them present only once. Sequenced: peripheral blood. These receptors came from a woman aged 45 to 65 with acute or convalescent COVID-19.

The chain is built from TRBV7-9 and TRBJ1-4; no clear D. V was shortened by 5 bases and J by 5 bases, with 6 bases between the two germline ends. The CDR3 consists of 12 residues. CDR1 SEHNR and CDR2 FQNEAQ come from the germline V gene (reference sequence). CDR3 residues: CASSLQNEKLFF. CDR3 sequence (DNA): TGTGCCAGCAGCCTACAGAATGAAAAACTGTTTTTT. Full variable domain (rest looked up from reference TRBV7-9 and TRBJ1-4): DTGVSQNPRHKITKRGQNVTFRCDPISEHNRLYWYRQTLGQGPEFLTYFQNEAQLEKSRLLSDRFSAERPKGSFSTLEIQRTEQGDSAMYLCASSLQNEKLFFGSGTQLSVL.

The chain combines TRBV19 with TRBJ2-1, with TRBD2 identical over 15 bases. The CDR3 is 16 amino acids. With V trimmed by 7 bases and J by 10 bases, 11 bases remained unmatched. The germline CDR1 and CDR2 sequences are LNHDA and SQIVND (reference sequence). CDR3 sequence (DNA): TGTGCCAGTACGTTCGACCCCGGGACTAGCGGGAGGGAGCAGTTCTTC. Translated: CASTFDPGTSGREQFF. Complete variable domain (other parts from reference TRBV19 and TRBJ2-1): DGGITQSPKYLFRKEGQNVTLSCEQNLNHDAMYWYRQDPGQGLRLIYYSQIVNDFQKGDIAEGYSVSREKKESFPLTVTSAQKNPTAFYLCASTFDPGTSGREQFFGPGTRLTVL.

This chain connects TRBV19 to TRBJ1-6; TRBD1 matches 9 bases. The CDR3 has 16 residues. CDR1 is LNHDA and CDR2 is SQIVND in the germline V gene (reference sequence). V lost 2 bases and J lost 9; bases outside the gene matches: 8. DNA for the CDR3: TGTGCCAGTAGTATATCGGGACAGGGATTCGGTTCACCCCTCCACTTT. Protein: CASSISGQGFGSPLHF.

The chain's CDR3 is CASSLADPSYEQYF. CDR3 nucleotides: TGCGCCAGCAGCTTGGCAGATCCTTCCTACGAGCAGTACTTC. The chain recombines TRBV5-1 with TRBJ2-7; D is unresolved. The CDR3 length is 14 residues. V was pared by 0 bases and J by 1 base, with 8 bases between. CDR1 is SGHRS, CDR2 YFSETQ, per germline.

This clone was seen more than once but under ten times. This chain uses TRBV12-3 or TRBV12-4 with TRBJ2-5, with D tentatively TRBD1 (5 bases). V lost 8 bases to trimming and J lost 3 bases, with 7 bases between them. The CDR3 length is 11 residues. In nucleotides, the CDR3 is TGTGCCAGCGGGGCAGAAGAGACCCAGTACTTC. Its protein is CASGAEETQYF.

The chain couples TRBV19 to TRBJ1-2, with a possible D match to TRBD1 (5 bases). There are 12 residues in the CDR3. The V gene lost 5 bases and the J gene lost 4 bases, with 8 bases spanning the gap. Germline values: CDR1 LNHDA, CDR2 SQIVND (reference sequence). In DNA form, the CDR3 reads TGTGCCAGTAGTCAGGGAGGCTATGGCTACACCTTC. This gives the protein CASSQGGYGYTF.

This clone was observed many times. This sample also contains other DNA sequences that code for the same CDR3. The chain couples TRBV7-2 to TRBJ1-2, with 8 bases matching TRBD1. The CDR3 totals 18 residues. V gave up 5 bases and J gave up 5 bases; unmatched junction bases: 19. Germline V lookup: CDR1 SGHTA, CDR2 FQGNSA. The CDR3 DNA sequence: TGTGCCAGCAGCGATCGCCTAAAGGGGGACAGGCTTGGGTATGGCTACACCTTC. This encodes CASSDRLKGDRLGYGYTF.

This chain links TRBV5-6 with TRBJ2-2; 8 bases map to TRBD1. CDR3 length: 16 residues. Germline lookup yields CDR1 SGHDT and CDR2 YYEEEE. Unmatched junction bases numbered 5, after V lost 4 bases and J lost 0 bases. CDR3 coding DNA: TGTGCCAGCAGCCTTTGGACAGGGACGAACACCGGGGAGCTGTTTTTT. Its protein product is CASSLWTGTNTGELFF.

The chain has TRBV27 and TRBJ1-1; D is uncertain. CDR1 and CDR2 from the germline V gene are MNHEY and SMNVEV (reference sequence). The CDR3 contains 10 residues. Trimming removed 7 bases at V and 6 bases at J, with 6 bases between. CDR3 region: CASTSAEAFF. The CDR3 region has the DNA TGTGCCAGCACTTCGGCTGAAGCTTTCTTT.

V and J are TRBV15 and TRBJ2-5; D is perhaps TRBD2 (6 bases). CDR3 size: 15 residues. Germline V gene sequence: CDR1 LNHNV, CDR2 YYDKDF (reference sequence). V lost 0 bases to trimming and J lost 5 bases, with 13 bases between them. DNA of the CDR3: TGTGCCACCAGCAGAGATCCCGCGGCGGGGGAGACCCAGTACTTC. Residues: CATSRDPAAGETQYF.

The CDR3 loop reads CAWDPSGGTEAFF. Here the CDR3 DNA reads TGTGCCTGGGACCCTTCAGGGGGTACTGAAGCTTTCTTT. This chain uses TRBV30 with TRBJ1-1; 7 bases are a match to TRBD1. Per germline, CDR1 GTSNPN and CDR2 SVGIG (reference sequence). J gave up 5 bases and V 5 bases, and 8 bases lay outside the gene matches. The CDR3 has 13 residues.

The chain is built from TRBV19 and TRBJ2-2, with 7 bases lining up with TRBD2. This CDR3 contains 17 residues. The V gene end was trimmed by 1 base and the J gene end by 0 bases; junction bases not matched to a gene: 5. Per the germline V gene, CDR1 is LNHDA and CDR2 is SQIVND (reference sequence). CDR3 nucleotides: TGTGCCAGTAGTATAGCTACGGGGGGTACGAACACCGGGGAGCTGTTTTTT. Translation gives CASSIATGGTNTGELFF.

The chain links TRBV19 to TRBJ1-1; 7 nucleotides line up with TRBD1. The J segment lost 4 bases and the V segment lost 5 bases, leaving 4 bases of the junction unmatched. Germline assignment: CDR1 LNHDA and CDR2 SQIVND (reference sequence). CDR3 length: 13 amino acids. CDR3 in DNA: TGTGCCAGTAGTGGACAGGCCTCCACTGAAGCTTTCTTT. It translates to CASSGQASTEAFF.

This clone was seen more than once but under ten times. The V gene is TRBV28, the J gene TRBJ1-2; no definite D call. Germline V gene sequence: CDR1 MDHEN, CDR2 SYDVKM. Trimming took off 1 base at V and 7 bases at J, with 16 bases between the two ends. The CDR3 is 15 residues long. The CDR3 sequence is CASSLSRISGGGYTF. CDR3 in DNA: TGTGCCAGCAGTTTATCGCGGATAAGCGGAGGTGGCTACACCTTC.